The 24 T cell receptor beta chains listed next were all sequenced from one sample in a study of blood T cell repertoires in COVID-19 (dated by TCRdb to about 2020). The library came from the immunoSEQ multiplex PCR assay. The table comes from immuneACCESS by way of TCRdb, which keeps in-frame sequences with V and J called. Part of the clones is missing from these tables; in studies checked, under half for an unresolved V gene and the rest for unknown reasons. The sample table lists about 200,000 clones, 80% to 90% of them with a count of one. Clones ranked in the top ten supply 3.3% of the sample. The source material was peripheral blood. The receptors were sampled from a man in his sixties with acute or convalescent COVID-19.

The chain is built from TRBV7-3 and TRBJ2-1; the D gene is possibly TRBD2 (5 bases). The CDR3 has 17 residues. The germline gives CDR1 SGHTA, CDR2 FQGTGA. V was trimmed by 0 bases and J by 0 bases, leaving 12 bases between them. The CDR3 spells CASSLTKSGSSYNEQFF. The CDR3 DNA follows: TGTGCCAGCAGCTTAACAAAAAGCGGAAGCTCCTACAATGAGCAGTTCTTC.

The chain combines TRBV28 with TRBJ2-1, with 12 bases aligning to TRBD2. V dropped 8 bases and J dropped 9; count of bases not matched to a gene: 8. The germline gives CDR1 MDHEN, CDR2 SYDVKM. This CDR3 spans 14 amino acids. Written as DNA, the CDR3 is TGTGCCAGCTGCTCTAGCGGGAGGGCCGCTGAGCAGTTCTTC. It specifies CASCSSGRAAEQFF.

The chain has TRBV7-2 and TRBJ2-4; 8 nucleotides agree with TRBD2. V lost 1 base and J lost 1; bases outside the gene matches: 9. Germline V gene lookup returns CDR1 SGHTA and CDR2 FQGNSA. The CDR3 spans 18 residues. The CDR3 here is CASSLVAGKVGAKNIQYF. In nucleotides, the CDR3 is TGTGCCAGCAGCTTAGTAGCGGGAAAGGTTGGGGCCAAAAACATTCAGTACTTC.

This chain connects TRBV3-1 (or the pseudogene TRBV3-2) to TRBJ2-2; 9 bases are shared with TRBD1. The CDR3 sequence is 13 residues long. Germline trimming cut 8 bases from V and 6 bases from J; bases unmatched to any gene: 4. Germline lookup yields CDR1 LGHDT and CDR2 YNNKEL (reference sequence). The CDR3 here is CASRQGGAGELFF. For the CDR3, the DNA is TGTGCCAGCCGACAGGGGGGGGCCGGGGAGCTGTTTTTT.

This chain joins TRBV5-1 and TRBJ2-1; TRBD2 might be the D (5 bases). Germline V lookup: CDR1 SGHRS, CDR2 YFSETQ. This CDR3 contains 13 residues. Trimming pared 4 bases from V and 10 bases from J, leaving 15 bases between. The CDR3 region is CASSLDGEREQFF. CDR3 bases: TGCGCCAGCAGCCTGGACGGGGAGCGGGAGCAGTTCTTC. Together with reference TRBV5-1 and TRBJ2-1, the CDR3 gives the full variable domain: KAGVTQTPRYLIKTRGQQVTLSCSPISGHRSVSWYQQTPGQGLQFLFEYFSETQRNKGNFPGRFSGRQFSNSRSEMNVSTLELGDSALYLCASSLDGEREQFFGPGTRLTVL.

Only a few counts were recorded for this clone. Written as DNA, the CDR3 is TGTGCCAGCAGCCCAGGTCGCGGACAGGGCCCGCAAGAGACCCAGTACTTC. Translating it yields CASSPGRGQGPQETQYF. The J gene is TRBJ2-5, the V gene TRBV11-3; 8 bases are shared with TRBD1. The CDR3 sequence is 17 residues long. Germline assignment: CDR1 SGHNT and CDR2 YENEEA. Trimming at V came to 5 bases and at J to 2 bases, leaving 13 bases not matched to a gene.

The J gene is TRBJ2-1, the V gene TRBV7-2; no firm D call. V was clipped by 7 bases and J by 3 bases, with 13 bases between them. This CDR3 comprises 14 residues. CDR1 and CDR2 from the germline V gene are SGHTA and FQGNSA. This chain's CDR3 is CASTPEEYYNEQFF. The CDR3 DNA reads TGTGCCAGCACCCCCGAGGAATACTACAATGAGCAGTTCTTC.

There are a few counts of this clone. The chain recombines TRBV6-5 with TRBJ2-7, with D perhaps matching TRBD1 (6 bases). This CDR3 spans 14 amino acids. V lost 5 bases, J lost 3 bases, and 14 bases lay in between. Germline V gene sequence: CDR1 MNHEY, CDR2 SVGAGI. CDR3 residues: CASSPRLDSYEQYF. For the CDR3, the DNA is TGTGCCAGCAGTCCTAGACTGGACAGCTACGAGCAGTACTTC.

This rearrangement joins TRBV6-2 or TRBV6-3 to TRBJ2-7; TRBD1 matches at 7 bases. CDR1 is MNHEY, CDR2 SVGEGT, per germline. The CDR3 runs to 16 residues. V dropped 5 bases and J dropped 3; count of bases not matched to a gene: 13. The CDR3 DNA reads TGTGCCAGCAGTCCCGCCGACAGGGCCTATTTCTACGAGCAGTACTTC. Amino acids: CASSPADRAYFYEQYF.

The chain links TRBV7-8 to TRBJ2-7; 7 bases align to TRBD1. CDR1 is SGHVS, CDR2 FQNEAQ, per germline. Unmatched junction bases numbered 3, after V lost 4 bases and J lost 3 bases. This CDR3 comprises 13 residues. The CDR3 sequence is CASSSGQNYEQYF. CDR3 DNA: TGTGCCAGCAGCTCGGGACAGAACTACGAGCAGTACTTC.

V usage is TRBV6-5 and J usage is TRBJ2-2; D might be TRBD2 (5 bases). The V gene lost 7 bases and the J gene lost 6 bases, with 12 bases spanning the gap. The CDR3 is 13 residues long. The germline CDR1 and CDR2 sequences are MNHEY and SVGAGI. CDR3 protein: CASTENSAGELFF. The CDR3 DNA reads as TGTGCCAGCACAGAAAATAGCGCCGGGGAGCTGTTTTTT.

The chain links TRBV28 to TRBJ1-5; 8 positions match TRBD1. CDR3 length: 15 amino acids. V was pared by 4 bases and J by 7 bases, with 9 bases of the junction left unmatched. The germline V gene has CDR1 MDHEN and CDR2 SYDVKM. The CDR3 DNA reads as TGTGCCAGCAGTTATGTGACAGGGGTCGACCAGCCCCAGCATTTT. Translated, it gives CASSYVTGVDQPQHF.

This rearrangement joins TRBV4-3 to TRBJ1-2, with 8 bases identical to TRBD1. This CDR3 region has 15 residues. With V trimmed by 1 base and J by 4 bases, 5 bases remained unmatched. CDR1 LGHNA and CDR2 YSLEER come from the germline V gene. The CDR3 loop reads CASSQAQGAPYGYTF. The CDR3 DNA is TGCGCCAGCAGCCAAGCTCAGGGGGCGCCCTATGGCTACACCTTC.

This chain connects TRBV28 to TRBJ1-2; 7 bases agree with TRBD1. Germline V lookup: CDR1 MDHEN, CDR2 SYDVKM. This CDR3 is built from 14 residues. The V segment lost 4 bases and the J segment 8 bases; nucleotides outside the gene matches: 10. The DNA for the CDR3 is TGTGCCAGCAGTTACGCCCGGACAGGCGGAGGCTACACCTTC. Protein: CASSYARTGGGYTF.

The chain couples TRBV5-5 to TRBJ1-4; D ambiguous. Germline V gene data show CDR1 as SGHKS and CDR2 as YYEKEE (reference sequence). CDR3 length: 15 amino acids. V lost 1 base and J 8 bases, leaving 15 bases between the germline ends. CDR3 residues: CASSLFPGTQEKLFF. The CDR3 DNA sequence: TGTGCCAGCAGCTTGTTCCCGGGAACGCAGGAAAAACTGTTTTTT.

This clone was counted once. V usage is TRBV7-2 and J usage is TRBJ1-1; the D gene is possibly TRBD1 (5 bases). This CDR3 comprises 14 residues. Trimming pared 1 base from V and 1 base from J, leaving 7 bases between. Germline V CDR1 and CDR2: SGHTA, FQGNSA. In DNA, the CDR3 is TGTGCCAGCAGCTTAGGCAGGGAGAACACTGAAGCTTTCTTT. Protein sequence: CASSLGRENTEAFF. The full variable domain, its missing parts supplied by reference TRBV7-2 and TRBJ1-1, is GAGVSQSPSNKVTEKGKDVELRCDPISGHTALYWYRQSLGQGLEFLIYFQGNSAPDKSGLPSDRFSAERTGGSVSTLTIQRTQQEDSAVYLCASSLGRENTEAFFGQGTRLTVV.

The table lists this clone with a few counts. The CDR3 reads CASSPTLPRLAYNEQFF. The CDR3 nucleotides are TGTGCCAGTAGTCCCACCCTGCCCAGACTAGCCTACAATGAGCAGTTCTTC. V is TRBV19 and J is TRBJ2-1; D perhaps matches TRBD2 (6 bases). The CDR3 loop spans 17 amino acids. Germline assignment: CDR1 LNHDA and CDR2 SQIVND (reference sequence). The ends were cut back, 5 bases at V and 2 bases at J, with 19 bases in the middle.

V usage is TRBV5-6 and J usage is TRBJ1-6; a weak D match, TRBD1 (6 bases). This CDR3 is 13 amino acids long. Germline assignment: CDR1 SGHDT and CDR2 YYEEEE. The V and J ends lost 4 bases and 10 bases respectively, with 12 bases between them. The CDR3 nucleotides read TGTGCCAGCAGCCCGACAGGCAGATCACCCCTCCACTTT. Its translation: CASSPTGRSPLHF.

The chain carries TRBV28 and TRBJ1-2, with a tentative D call TRBD1 (5 bases). The V end lost 5 bases, the J end lost 4 bases, and 23 bases lay between the germline ends. CDR3 length equals 17 residues. Germline CDR1 reads MDHEN; CDR2 reads SYDVKM. CDR3: CASSPSSGGTKIYGYTF. In nucleotides, the CDR3 is TGTGCCAGCAGTCCCTCCAGTGGGGGGACCAAGATCTATGGCTACACCTTC.

V gene TRBV7-2 combines with J gene TRBJ1-3; D is unresolved. The V end was cut by 0 bases, the J end by 0 bases, with 9 bases between. CDR1 and CDR2 (germline): SGHTA, FQGNSA. The CDR3 has 16 residues. The CDR3 loop is CASSLAPGNSGNTIYF. For the CDR3, the DNA is TGTGCCAGCAGCTTAGCTCCGGGGAACTCTGGAAACACCATATATTTT.

This clone has a single count. The chain recombines TRBV27 with TRBJ1-1; 10 bases are shared with TRBD1. V lost 4 bases, J lost 0 bases, and 8 bases stayed unmatched. Germline CDR1 is MNHEY and CDR2 is SMNVEV (reference sequence). The CDR3 runs 17 residues. The CDR3 sequence: CASSSDRDRGMNTEAFF. The CDR3 coding sequence is TGTGCCAGCAGTTCCGACAGGGACAGGGGCATGAACACTGAAGCTTTCTTT.

The rearrangement uses TRBV11-2 and TRBJ2-2; tentative D call: TRBD2 (5 bases). The CDR3 length is 15 residues. The germline CDR1 and CDR2 sequences are SGHAT and FQNNGV. The V end lost 2 bases, the J end lost 7 bases, and 14 bases lay between the germline ends. The CDR3 reads CASSLFPGNGGELFF. The DNA of the CDR3 is TGTGCCAGCAGCTTATTCCCGGGGAACGGCGGGGAGCTGTTTTTT.

In its sample, this clone was seen a few times. V is TRBV7-9 and J is TRBJ1-1; D gene uncertain. Germline CDR1 reads SEHNR; CDR2 reads FQNEAQ (reference sequence). CDR3 length equals 14 residues. The V gene lost 5 bases and the J gene lost 1 base, with 11 bases spanning the gap. The CDR3 spells CASSLEVGNTEAFF. DNA of the CDR3: TGTGCCAGCAGCCTTGAGGTGGGGAACACTGAAGCTTTCTTT.

This clone was counted a single time. The J gene is TRBJ1-6, the V gene TRBV7-2; tentative D call: TRBD1 (5 bases). Looked up from germline, CDR1 is SGHTA and CDR2 is FQGNSA. Trimming cost V 1 base and J 8 bases, with 9 bases left between them. The CDR3 consists of 14 residues. The CDR3 nucleotides read TGTGCCAGCAGCTTAGGGCCCAGGGATTCACCCCTCCACTTT. Protein: CASSLGPRDSPLHF.